A single sample gave rise to the 4 T cell receptor beta chains below, sequenced in a study of blood T cell repertoires in COVID-19. Measured with immunoSEQ multiplex PCR; TCRdb has only the in-frame clones, and not every one. Of hundreds of thousands of clones in the sample, around 85% are singletons; the top ten hold roughly 4.6%. The sample taken for sequencing was peripheral blood. The origin of the receptors is a man aged 45 to 65 with active or convalescent COVID-19.

The chain is built from TRBV15 and TRBJ2-1; weak D call: TRBD2 (6 bases). This CDR3 has 13 residues. V lost 0 bases, J lost 11 bases, and 11 bases lay in between. Germline CDR1 reads LNHNV; CDR2 reads YYDKDF (reference sequence). CDR3: CATSRDLAGKQFF. CDR3 in DNA: TGTGCCACCAGCAGAGATCTGGCGGGGAAGCAGTTCTTC.

The genes are TRBV4-2 and TRBJ2-7; 8 nucleotides agree with TRBD1. Germline values: CDR1 LGHNA, CDR2 YNFKEQ. The CDR3 consists of 16 residues. Trimming at V came to 1 base and at J to 2 bases, leaving 7 bases not matched to a gene. CDR3 sequence reads: CASSQVARDRTYEQYF. The CDR3 DNA reads as TGTGCCAGCAGCCAAGTGGCCAGGGACAGGACCTACGAGCAGTACTTC.

This clone is a singleton in its sample. The rearrangement links TRBV28 to TRBJ1-2, with D maybe TRBD1 (5 bases). V was cut by 2 bases and J by 8 bases, with 12 bases left in between. From germline, CDR1 is MDHEN and CDR2 SYDVKM. The CDR3 sequence is 13 residues long. DNA of the CDR3: TGTGCCAGCAGTTTACGGGGGACTAAGGGCTACACCTTC. Its protein product is CASSLRGTKGYTF.

The chain combines TRBV7-3 with TRBJ2-5, with TRBD2 matching 8 bases. Germline V gene lookup returns CDR1 SGHTA and CDR2 FQGTGA. The CDR3 is 15 residues long. V trimming: 1 base; J trimming: 5 bases; junction bases outside the gene matches: 6. The CDR3 bases are TGTGCCAGCAGCTTAAACGGGAGGGCCGGGGAGACCCAGTACTTC. Protein sequence: CASSLNGRAGETQYF.